The sequence of this T cell receptor beta chain was determined in a study of blood T cells in healthy people across ages. Study-level points and caveats: Per million T cells, the diversity of TCR beta decreased roughly linearly as age advanced.

There are a few counts of this clonotype. The antigen is undetermined. The germline gives CDR1 SGHTA, CDR2 FQGTGA. J gave up 2 bases and V 1 base, and 4 bases lay outside the gene matches. This CDR3 comprises 16 residues. Each donor had roughly 10 milliliters of peripheral blood drawn. Using a J-beta primer mix together with a sample-barcoded 5' primer, a second PCR was run for roughly 7 to 12 cycles. TCRdb fed the 5' RACE reads into MiXCR, producing one record per CDR3 protein. The sample records approximately 800,000 distinct CDR3 sequences, 20% to 30% being singletons. The data also belong to a second study, concerning T cells of mothers and their children. That source reports: Reads recorded for TCR beta CDR3 numbered over 9 million per mother and around 2.8 million per child. Whether pairs are related or unrelated, thymic selection shapes their TCR recombination output in much the same way.

Sequenced sample: blood. The rearrangement links TRBV7-3 to TRBJ2-1, with TRBD2 identical over 8 bases. The TCR originated in a boy aged 5-17 years in good health. The DNA for the CDR3 is TGTGCCAGCAGCTTAAGTCTAGCGGGCCCCTACAATGAGCAGTTCTTC. This sequence encodes CASSLSLAGPYNEQFF. Full variable domain (outside the CDR3, taken from reference TRBV7-3 and TRBJ2-1): GAGVSQTPSNKVTEKGKYVELRCDPISGHTALYWYRQSLGQGPEFLIYFQGTGAADDSGLPNDRFFAVRPEGSVSTLKIQRTERGDSAVYLCASSLSLAGPYNEQFFGPGTRLTVL.